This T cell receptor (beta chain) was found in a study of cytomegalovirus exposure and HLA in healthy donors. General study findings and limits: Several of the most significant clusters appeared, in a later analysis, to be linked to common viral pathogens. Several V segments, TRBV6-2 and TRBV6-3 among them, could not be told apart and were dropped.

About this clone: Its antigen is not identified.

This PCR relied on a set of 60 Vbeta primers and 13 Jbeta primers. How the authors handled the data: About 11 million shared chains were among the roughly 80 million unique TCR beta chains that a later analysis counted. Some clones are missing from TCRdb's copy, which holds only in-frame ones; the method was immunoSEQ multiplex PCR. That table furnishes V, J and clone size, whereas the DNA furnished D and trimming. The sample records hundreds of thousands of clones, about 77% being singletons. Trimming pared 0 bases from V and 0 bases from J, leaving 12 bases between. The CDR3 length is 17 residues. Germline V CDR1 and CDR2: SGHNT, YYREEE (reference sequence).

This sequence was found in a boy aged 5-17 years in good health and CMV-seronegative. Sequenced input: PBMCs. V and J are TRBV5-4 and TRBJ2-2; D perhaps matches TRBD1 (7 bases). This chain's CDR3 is CASSLGQGGTNTGELFF. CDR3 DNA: TGTGCCAGCAGCTTGGGACAGGGAGGAACGAACACCGGGGAGCTGTTTTTT.